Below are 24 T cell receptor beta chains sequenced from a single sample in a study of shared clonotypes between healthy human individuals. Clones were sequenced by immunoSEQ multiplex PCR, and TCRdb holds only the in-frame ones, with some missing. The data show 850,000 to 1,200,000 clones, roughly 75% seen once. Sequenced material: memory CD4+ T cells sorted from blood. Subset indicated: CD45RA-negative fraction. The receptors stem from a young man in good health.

The CDR3 spells CASTPNGRNTIYF. The CDR3 DNA is TGTGCCAGCACCCCGAATGGGAGAAACACCATATATTTT. This rearrangement joins TRBV28 to TRBJ1-3; D is ambiguous. CDR1 and CDR2 from the germline V gene are MDHEN and SYDVKM. The CDR3 loop spans 13 amino acids. The V and J ends lost 7 bases and 5 bases respectively, with 12 bases between them.

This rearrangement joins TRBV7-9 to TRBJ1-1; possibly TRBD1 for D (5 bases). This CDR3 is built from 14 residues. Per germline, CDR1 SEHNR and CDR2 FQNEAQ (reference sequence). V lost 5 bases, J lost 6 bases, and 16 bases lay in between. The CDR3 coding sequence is TGTGCCAGCAGCGTAACCAGGGAAGAGGCTGAAGCTTTCTTT. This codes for CASSVTREEAEAFF.

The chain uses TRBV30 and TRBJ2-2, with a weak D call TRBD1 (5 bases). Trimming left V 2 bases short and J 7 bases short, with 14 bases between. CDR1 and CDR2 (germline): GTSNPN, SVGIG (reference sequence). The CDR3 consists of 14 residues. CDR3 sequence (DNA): TGTGCCTGGAGTTCACAGCAGGGCGGCGGGGAGCTGTTTTTT. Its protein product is CAWSSQQGGGELFF.

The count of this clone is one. The CDR3 DNA reads as TGTGCCAGCGTTACCGGACAGGGAGGCGAGACCCAGTACTTC. Translating gives CASVTGQGGETQYF. This chain joins TRBV7-9 and TRBJ2-5, with TRBD1 identical over 8 bases. Per the germline V gene, CDR1 is SEHNR and CDR2 is FQNEAQ (reference sequence). The CDR3 is 14 amino acids. Germline trimming cut 8 bases from V and 5 bases from J; bases unmatched to any gene: 10.

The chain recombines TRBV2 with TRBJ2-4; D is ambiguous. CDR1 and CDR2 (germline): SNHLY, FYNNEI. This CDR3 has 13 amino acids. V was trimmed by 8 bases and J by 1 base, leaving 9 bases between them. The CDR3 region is CASGPGAKNIQYF. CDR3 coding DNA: TGTGCCAGCGGGCCCGGGGCCAAAAACATTCAGTACTTC.

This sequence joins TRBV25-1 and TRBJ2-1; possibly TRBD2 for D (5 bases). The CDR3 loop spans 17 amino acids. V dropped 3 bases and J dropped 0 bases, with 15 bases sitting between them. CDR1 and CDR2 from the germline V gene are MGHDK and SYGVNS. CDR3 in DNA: TGTGCCAGCAGTGACGGACTGCCTCGGAGCTCCTACAATGAGCAGTTCTTC. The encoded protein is CASSDGLPRSSYNEQFF.

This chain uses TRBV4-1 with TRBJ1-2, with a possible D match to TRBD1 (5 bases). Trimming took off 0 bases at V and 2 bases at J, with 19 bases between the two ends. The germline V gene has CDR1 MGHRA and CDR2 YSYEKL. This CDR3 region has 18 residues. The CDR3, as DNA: TGCGCCAGCAGCCAAGATAGGGCAGGGCAGTCGGTAAACTATGGCTACACCTTC. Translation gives CASSQDRAGQSVNYGYTF.

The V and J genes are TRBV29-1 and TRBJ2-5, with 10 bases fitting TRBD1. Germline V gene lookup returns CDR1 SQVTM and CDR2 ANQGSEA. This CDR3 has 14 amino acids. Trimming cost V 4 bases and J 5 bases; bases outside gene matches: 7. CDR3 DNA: TGCAGCGTTGGGGGGACAGGGGTGGTGGAGACCCAGTACTTC. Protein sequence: CSVGGTGVVETQYF.

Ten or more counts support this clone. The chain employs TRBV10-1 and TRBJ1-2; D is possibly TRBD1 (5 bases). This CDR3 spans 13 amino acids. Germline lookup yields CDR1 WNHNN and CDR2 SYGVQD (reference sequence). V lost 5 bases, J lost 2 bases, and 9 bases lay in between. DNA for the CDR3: TGCGCCAGCAGTCCGGACAACAACTATGGCTACACCTTC. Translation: CASSPDNNYGYTF.

The CDR3 reads CASSARTRDRGVHEQFF. The CDR3 coding sequence is TGCGCCAGCAGCGCACGAACCCGGGACAGGGGGGTTCATGAGCAGTTCTTC. The V and J genes are TRBV5-1 and TRBJ2-1, with 11 bases lining up with TRBD1. The CDR3 runs to 17 residues. Germline CDR1 and CDR2: SGHRS and YFSETQ. Trimming took 4 bases from V and 8 from J; bases not matched to a gene: 14.

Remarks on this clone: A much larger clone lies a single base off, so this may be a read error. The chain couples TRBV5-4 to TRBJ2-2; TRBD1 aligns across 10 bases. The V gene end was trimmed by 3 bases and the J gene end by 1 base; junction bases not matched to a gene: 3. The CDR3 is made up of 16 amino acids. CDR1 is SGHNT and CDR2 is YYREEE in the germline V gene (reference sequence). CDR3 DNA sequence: TGTGCCAGCAGCTCGCGGACAGGGGGGAACACCGGGGAGCTGTTTTTT. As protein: CASSSRTGGNTGELFF.

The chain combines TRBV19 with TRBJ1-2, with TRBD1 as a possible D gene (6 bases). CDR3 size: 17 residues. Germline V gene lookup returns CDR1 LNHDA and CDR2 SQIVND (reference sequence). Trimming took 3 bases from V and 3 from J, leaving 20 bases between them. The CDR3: CASSIYGFVRGDYGYTF. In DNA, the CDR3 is TGTGCCAGTAGTATCTATGGTTTCGTCAGGGGAGACTATGGCTACACCTTC.

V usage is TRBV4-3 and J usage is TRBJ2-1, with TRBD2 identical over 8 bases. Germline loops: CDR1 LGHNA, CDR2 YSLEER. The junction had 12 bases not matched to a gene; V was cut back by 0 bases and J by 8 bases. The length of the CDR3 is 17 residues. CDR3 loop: CASSQDDSTPGGDEQFF. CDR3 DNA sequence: TGCGCCAGCAGCCAAGATGATTCTACCCCGGGGGGGGATGAGCAGTTCTTC.

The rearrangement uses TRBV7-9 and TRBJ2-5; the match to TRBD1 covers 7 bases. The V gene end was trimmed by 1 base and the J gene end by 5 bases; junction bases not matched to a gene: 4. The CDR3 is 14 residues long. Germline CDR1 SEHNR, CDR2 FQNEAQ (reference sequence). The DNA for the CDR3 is TGTGCCAGCAGCTTAGAGGGGGCTCGGGAGACCCAGTACTTC. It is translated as CASSLEGARETQYF.

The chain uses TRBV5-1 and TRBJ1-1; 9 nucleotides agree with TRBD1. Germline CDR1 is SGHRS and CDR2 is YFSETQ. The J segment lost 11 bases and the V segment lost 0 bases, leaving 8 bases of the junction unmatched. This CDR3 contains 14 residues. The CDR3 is CASSLVLGQGYAFF. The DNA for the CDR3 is TGCGCCAGCAGCTTGGTACTCGGACAGGGGTATGCTTTCTTT.

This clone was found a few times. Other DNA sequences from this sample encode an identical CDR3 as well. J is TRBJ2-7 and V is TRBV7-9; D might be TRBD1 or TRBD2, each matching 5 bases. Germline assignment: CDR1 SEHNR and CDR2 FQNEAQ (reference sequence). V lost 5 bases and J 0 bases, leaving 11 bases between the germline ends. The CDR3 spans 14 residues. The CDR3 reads CASSRRDRSYEQYF. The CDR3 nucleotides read TGTGCCAGCAGCCGCAGGGACCGCTCCTACGAGCAGTACTTC.

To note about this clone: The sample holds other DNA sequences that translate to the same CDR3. CDR3 residues: CASSSQGRTEAFF. The CDR3 region has the DNA TGTGCCAGCAGTTCTCAGGGTCGCACTGAAGCTTTCTTT. The chain employs TRBV27 and TRBJ1-1, with D perhaps TRBD1 (5 bases). V shed 4 bases and J shed 4 bases, with 10 bases lying between them. This CDR3 has 13 residues. CDR1 is MNHEY, CDR2 SMNVEV, per germline (reference sequence).

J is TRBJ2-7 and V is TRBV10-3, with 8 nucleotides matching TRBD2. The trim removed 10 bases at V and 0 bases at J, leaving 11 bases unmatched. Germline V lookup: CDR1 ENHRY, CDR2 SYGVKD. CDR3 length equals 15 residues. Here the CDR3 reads CATQDSGTGSYEQYF. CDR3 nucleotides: TGTGCCACCCAGGATAGCGGGACGGGCTCCTACGAGCAGTACTTC.

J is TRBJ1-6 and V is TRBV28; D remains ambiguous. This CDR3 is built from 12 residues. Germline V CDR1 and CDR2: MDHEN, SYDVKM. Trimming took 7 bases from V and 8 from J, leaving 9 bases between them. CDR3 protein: CASTSRYSPLHF. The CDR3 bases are TGTGCCAGCACCTCCCGTTATTCACCCCTCCACTTT.

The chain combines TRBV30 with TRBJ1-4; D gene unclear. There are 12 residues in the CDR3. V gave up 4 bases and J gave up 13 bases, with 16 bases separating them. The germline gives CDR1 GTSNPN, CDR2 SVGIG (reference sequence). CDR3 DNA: TGTGCCTGGACAAACTCAAAGGGTAGACTGTTTTTT. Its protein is CAWTNSKGRLFF.

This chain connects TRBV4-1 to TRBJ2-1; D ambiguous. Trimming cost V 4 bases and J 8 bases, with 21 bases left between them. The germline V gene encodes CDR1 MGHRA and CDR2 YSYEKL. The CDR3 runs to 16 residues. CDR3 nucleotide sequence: TGCGCCAGCAGCCCCCTTGAGAGCCCGCCCGCCGATGAGCAGTTCTTC. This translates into CASSPLESPPADEQFF.

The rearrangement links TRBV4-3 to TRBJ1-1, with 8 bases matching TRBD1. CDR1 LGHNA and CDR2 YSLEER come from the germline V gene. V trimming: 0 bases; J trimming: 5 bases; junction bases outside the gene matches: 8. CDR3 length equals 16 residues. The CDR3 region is CASSQDGQTGGTEAFF. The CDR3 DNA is TGCGCCAGCAGCCAAGATGGTCAAACAGGGGGAACTGAAGCTTTCTTT.

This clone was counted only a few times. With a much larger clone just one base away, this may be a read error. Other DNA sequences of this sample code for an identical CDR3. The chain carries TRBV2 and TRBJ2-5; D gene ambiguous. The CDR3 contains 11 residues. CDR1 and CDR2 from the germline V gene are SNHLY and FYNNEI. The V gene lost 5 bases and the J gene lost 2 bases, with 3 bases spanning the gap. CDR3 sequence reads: CASSIQETQYF. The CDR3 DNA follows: TGTGCCAGCAGTATACAAGAGACCCAGTACTTC.

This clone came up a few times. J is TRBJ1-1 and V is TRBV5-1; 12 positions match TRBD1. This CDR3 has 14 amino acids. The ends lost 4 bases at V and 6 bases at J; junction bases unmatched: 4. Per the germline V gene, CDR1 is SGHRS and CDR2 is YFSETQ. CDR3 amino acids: CASSLGQGAAEAFF. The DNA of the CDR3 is TGCGCCAGCAGCCTGGGACAGGGGGCCGCTGAAGCTTTCTTT. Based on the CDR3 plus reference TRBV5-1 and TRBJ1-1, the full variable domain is KAGVTQTPRYLIKTRGQQVTLSCSPISGHRSVSWYQQTPGQGLQFLFEYFSETQRNKGNFPGRFSGRQFSNSRSEMNVSTLELGDSALYLCASSLGQGAAEAFFGQGTRLTVV.